Following are 19 T cell receptor beta chains from one sample sequenced in a study of CD4 T cells in relation to SARS-CoV-2 and coronaviruses. The assay was immunoSEQ multiplex PCR, and TCRdb's table has in-frame clones only and misses some. The profile shows 15,000 to 25,000 clones, 77% of them singletons. These receptors lack a known antigen. Before the COVID-19 pandemic, during about 2011-2019, CD4+ T cells were taken from unexposed donors. The cells were cultured for under 13 days before CD4+ T cells were isolated. The sequenced sample was CD4+ T cells from PBMCs, cultured in vitro. The receptors derive from a human donor in good health.

This clone has only a few counts. The chain couples TRBV3-1 (or the pseudogene TRBV3-2) to TRBJ1-1; D perhaps matches TRBD1 (5 bases). Germline V gene lookup returns CDR1 LGHDT and CDR2 YNNKEL (reference sequence). Trimming shortened V by 1 base and J by 11 bases, and 23 bases separated the two germline ends. The CDR3 consists of 16 residues. The CDR3 sequence is CASSQGGWGSGGWAFF. In nucleotides, the CDR3 is TGTGCCAGCAGCCAAGGGGGGTGGGGCAGCGGGGGTTGGGCTTTCTTT.

In this sample, this clone turned up a few times. The rearrangement uses TRBV7-9 and TRBJ1-2, with D hard to call. CDR3 length: 12 amino acids. Germline CDR1 reads SEHNR; CDR2 reads FQNEAQ (reference sequence). V lost 3 bases and J 8 bases, leaving 10 bases between the germline ends. The CDR3 here is CASSLDGVGYTF. CDR3 DNA sequence: TGTGCCAGCAGCTTGGACGGGGTCGGCTACACCTTC.

The gene calls are TRBV27 and TRBJ2-3, with no clear D. CDR3 length equals 14 residues. V lost 4 bases to trimming and J lost 3 bases, with 11 bases between them. Germline assignment: CDR1 MNHEY and CDR2 SMNVEV (reference sequence). The CDR3: CASSWAVGTDTQYF. CDR3 nucleotide sequence: TGTGCCAGCAGTTGGGCTGTAGGTACAGATACGCAGTATTTT.

The chain combines TRBV2 with TRBJ1-5; 8 bases agree with TRBD1. The CDR3 consists of 18 residues. The V and J ends lost 4 bases and 4 bases, in that order; junction bases with no gene match: 15. CDR1 and CDR2 (germline): SNHLY, FYNNEI. DNA for the CDR3: TGTGCCAGCAGTGGGAGGGGTCCGACAGGGGACGGTAATCAGCCCCAGCATTTT. It specifies CASSGRGPTGDGNQPQHF.

The chain has TRBV3-1 (or the pseudogene TRBV3-2) and TRBJ2-7; no firm D call. Germline values: CDR1 LGHDT, CDR2 YNNKEL (reference sequence). The CDR3 is 15 amino acids. Trimming left V 0 bases short and J 2 bases short, with 11 bases between. The CDR3 region is CASSQDTQITYEQYF. CDR3 bases: TGTGCCAGCAGCCAAGATACACAGATTACCTACGAGCAGTACTTC.

The CDR3 loop is CASSHPLLAGVHEQFF. In DNA, the CDR3 is TGTGCCAGCAGTCACCCCTTACTAGCGGGAGTCCATGAGCAGTTCTTC. This chain joins TRBV27 and TRBJ2-1, with 11 nucleotides matching TRBD2. Germline assignment: CDR1 MNHEY and CDR2 SMNVEV (reference sequence). The CDR3 is made up of 16 amino acids. Trimming took 5 bases from V and 8 from J; bases not matched to a gene: 11.

This clone was detected only a few times. The chain couples TRBV6-1 to TRBJ1-6; the D gene is possibly TRBD1 (5 bases). The germline V gene has CDR1 MNHNS and CDR2 SASEGT. Trimming removed 2 bases at V and 3 bases at J, with 8 bases between. The CDR3 has 15 residues. The chain's CDR3 is CASSEQGGYNSPLHF. CDR3 in DNA: TGTGCCAGCAGTGAACAGGGCGGCTATAATTCACCCCTCCACTTT.

This clone has a handful of counts. The gene calls are TRBV5-4 and TRBJ2-5; D may correspond to TRBD1 or TRBD2 (5 bases each). In germline, CDR1 is SGHNT, CDR2 YYREEE (reference sequence). With 0 bases removed from V and 2 bases from J, the gap between germline ends came to 11 bases. The CDR3 covers 15 residues. This CDR3 reads CASSLGGLGQETQYF. The CDR3 DNA reads as TGTGCCAGCAGCTTGGGGGGGTTGGGACAAGAGACCCAGTACTTC.

The chain joins TRBV7-8 to TRBJ2-1; possible D gene TRBD2, 6 bases. Germline values: CDR1 SGHVS, CDR2 FQNEAQ. The CDR3 has 16 residues. The ends were cut back, 4 bases at V and 12 bases at J, with 25 bases in the middle. CDR3 residues: CASSSRGRNTGPWQFF. CDR3 DNA sequence: TGTGCCAGCAGCTCCCGAGGGAGGAACACCGGACCCTGGCAGTTCTTC.

Only a few counts were recorded for this clone. V and J are TRBV6-1 and TRBJ2-7, with a possible D match to TRBD1 (5 bases). This CDR3 spans 15 amino acids. CDR1 and CDR2 from the germline V gene are MNHNS and SASEGT. The V and J ends lost 2 bases and 0 bases respectively, with 11 bases between them. This CDR3 is CASSESWGPSYEQYF. The CDR3 nucleotides read TGTGCCAGCAGTGAATCGTGGGGCCCCTCCTACGAGCAGTACTTC.

This clone showed up just once. V and J are TRBV6-5 and TRBJ2-1; TRBD2 agrees at 7 bases. The V and J ends lost 5 bases and 0 bases, in that order; junction bases with no gene match: 4. The CDR3 has 15 amino acids. Germline CDR1 and CDR2: MNHEY and SVGAGI. The CDR3 DNA sequence: TGTGCCAGCAGTCCCTCTAGCGGCTCCTACAATGAGCAGTTCTTC. This sequence encodes CASSPSSGSYNEQFF.

The chain recombines TRBV27 with TRBJ1-4; D unclear. Trimming cost V 7 bases and J 7 bases, with 7 bases left between them. Germline V CDR1 and CDR2: MNHEY, SMNVEV (reference sequence). There are 11 residues in the CDR3. CDR3 protein: CASTLSEKLFF. Written as DNA, the CDR3 is TGTGCCAGCACTCTAAGTGAAAAACTGTTTTTT.

This clone was found once. The J gene is TRBJ2-2, the V gene TRBV9; 11 bases agree with TRBD2. The germline V gene encodes CDR1 SGDLS and CDR2 YYNGEE. The CDR3 spans 16 residues. The trim removed 4 bases at V and 8 bases at J, leaving 10 bases unmatched. CDR3 nucleotide sequence: TGTGCCAGCAGCCCGGGGACTAGCGGACCTTGGGGGGAGCTGTTTTTT. Translation gives CASSPGTSGPWGELFF.

This chain uses TRBV3-1 (or the pseudogene TRBV3-2) with TRBJ1-2; TRBD1 agrees at 7 bases. V trimming: 0 bases; J trimming: 8 bases; junction bases outside the gene matches: 6. The V gene's germline CDR1 is LGHDT and CDR2 YNNKEL (reference sequence). The CDR3 runs 14 residues. The CDR3 here is CASSQDDRVKGYTF. The CDR3 DNA reads as TGTGCCAGCAGCCAAGACGACAGGGTGAAGGGCTACACCTTC.

V usage is TRBV6-5 and J usage is TRBJ2-7; D might be TRBD1 (5 bases). The CDR3 contains 14 residues. In germline, CDR1 is MNHEY, CDR2 SVGAGI. Trimming removed 7 bases from V and 2 bases from J, with 15 bases in between. CDR3: CASTPDRFPYEQYF. DNA for the CDR3: TGTGCCAGCACCCCAGACAGATTCCCCTACGAGCAGTACTTC.

CDR3 sequence (DNA): TGTGCCAGCAGCGCAGGACTAGCGGGGGGTCCTTCCTACGAGCAGTACTTC. This translates into CASSAGLAGGPSYEQYF. The rearrangement uses TRBV9 and TRBJ2-7; 14 nucleotides line up with TRBD2. Per the germline V gene, CDR1 is SGDLS and CDR2 is YYNGEE. V lost 3 bases and J lost 1; bases outside the gene matches: 6. CDR3 length: 17 amino acids.

The gene calls are TRBV5-5 and TRBJ2-7; D perhaps matches TRBD1 (6 bases). V shed 2 bases and J shed 0 bases, with 12 bases lying between them. Germline lookup yields CDR1 SGHKS and CDR2 YYEKEE (reference sequence). The CDR3 covers 15 residues. The CDR3 is CASSFGTTGSYEQYF. CDR3 bases: TGTGCCAGCAGCTTTGGGACAACTGGCTCCTACGAGCAGTACTTC.

A few counts support this clone. The rearrangement uses TRBV4-3 and TRBJ1-2, with D possibly matching TRBD1 (6 bases). The CDR3 contains 15 residues. Germline V gene lookup returns CDR1 LGHNA and CDR2 YSLEER. V was cut by 1 base and J by 3 bases, with 12 bases left in between. The CDR3 is CASSQALQGDYGYTF. Written as DNA, the CDR3 is TGCGCCAGCAGCCAAGCTTTACAGGGCGACTATGGCTACACCTTC.

The rearrangement links TRBV5-1 to TRBJ2-1; 10 bases line up with TRBD2. The CDR3 is made up of 15 amino acids. The trim removed 0 bases at V and 6 bases at J, leaving 3 bases unmatched. Per germline, CDR1 SGHRS and CDR2 YFSETQ. CDR3 nucleotides: TGCGCCAGCAGCTTGGGGCTAGCGGGAGTCAATGAGCAGTTCTTC. It is translated as CASSLGLAGVNEQFF.